This entry lists 31 T cell receptor beta chains sequenced from one sample in a study of T-cell memory formation after mild COVID-19. TCRdb re-analysed the 5' RACE reads in MiXCR, keeping a single row per CDR3 protein. The table has roughly 610,000 distinct CDR3 sequences, 17% seen once. Material: PBMCs or a T cell subset sorted from them (not recorded which). These receptors originate from an adult woman who had mild COVID-19 (a few samples of this study predate the infection). Cell type and time point are not known.

This clonotype showed up just a few times. The rearrangement uses TRBV6-9 and TRBJ2-5; D is perhaps TRBD1 (6 bases). This CDR3 is built from 14 residues. Germline V gene sequence: CDR1 MNHGY, CDR2 SVAAGI. Trimming pared 5 bases from V and 1 base from J, leaving 11 bases between. CDR3 protein: CASSRGQIQETQYF. Written as DNA, the CDR3 is TGTGCCAGCAGTCGAGGACAGATCCAAGAGACCCAGTACTTC.

This CDR3 is CAWSDRLNTEAFF. The CDR3 coding sequence is TGTGCCTGGAGCGACAGATTGAACACTGAAGCTTTCTTT. The V and J genes are TRBV30 and TRBJ1-1, with TRBD1 as a possible D gene (5 bases). The CDR3 contains 13 residues. The germline V gene has CDR1 GTSNPN and CDR2 SVGIG (reference sequence). Trimming cost V 3 bases and J 0 bases, with 8 bases left between them.

This chain connects TRBV12-3 or TRBV12-4 to TRBJ1-4, with D unresolved. The CDR3 spans 15 residues. Trimming took 3 bases from V and 1 from J, leaving 9 bases between them. CDR3 loop: CASSFHGGTNEKLFF. CDR3 sequence (DNA): TGTGCCAGCAGTTTTCACGGAGGAACTAATGAAAAACTGTTTTTT.

This clonotype was detected ten times or more. V usage is TRBV12-3 or TRBV12-4 and J usage is TRBJ2-2, with 10 bases identical to TRBD2. V was pared by 4 bases and J by 6 bases, with 8 bases of the junction left unmatched. The CDR3 sequence is 16 residues long. CDR3 protein: CASSSLAGGLSGELFF. CDR3 bases: TGTGCCAGCAGTTCCTTAGCGGGGGGATTGTCCGGGGAGCTGTTTTTT.

This chain joins TRBV7-2 and TRBJ2-5; 12 bases are a match to TRBD1. The CDR3 consists of 15 residues. Germline CDR1 and CDR2: SGHTA and FQGNSA. V lost 5 bases and J lost 6; bases outside the gene matches: 7. DNA for the CDR3: TGTGCCAGCAGCCCAGGGACAGGGGGCTTGAAGACCCAGTACTTC. This gives the protein CASSPGTGGLKTQYF. The full variable domain, completed using reference TRBV7-2 and TRBJ2-5, is GAGVSQSPSNKVTEKGKDVELRCDPISGHTALYWYRQSLGQGLEFLIYFQGNSAPDKSGLPSDRFSAERTGGSVSTLTIQRTQQEDSAVYLCASSPGTGGLKTQYFGPGTRLLVL.

This clonotype was counted between two and nine times. The rearrangement uses TRBV7-9 and TRBJ1-1; D not certain. V lost 2 bases and J 3 bases, leaving 7 bases between the germline ends. Germline loops: CDR1 SEHNR, CDR2 FQNEAQ (reference sequence). The CDR3 covers 13 residues. For the CDR3, the DNA is TGTGCCAGCAGCTTAACATCGGACACTGAAGCTTTCTTT. Translation gives CASSLTSDTEAFF.

This clonotype has a handful of counts. The chain is built from TRBV6-5 and TRBJ2-3, with 7 positions matching TRBD2. Germline V gene lookup returns CDR1 MNHEY and CDR2 SVGAGI. Trimming removed 6 bases from V and 6 bases from J; junction bases left unmatched: 6. This CDR3 region has 13 residues. The DNA of the CDR3 is TGTGCCAGCAGGGGGACTATTGATGATACGCAGTATTTT. Its protein product is CASRGTIDDTQYF.

This clonotype was detected a few times. The V and J genes are TRBV19 and TRBJ1-2; a weak D match, TRBD1 (6 bases). V lost 6 bases and J 7 bases, leaving 15 bases between the germline ends. Germline CDR1 LNHDA, CDR2 SQIVND (reference sequence). This CDR3 spans 13 amino acids. CDR3 region: CASRGQGSRGYTF. CDR3 nucleotides: TGTGCCAGTAGAGGGCAGGGGTCCCGTGGCTACACCTTC.

This clonotype was counted ten times or more. V is TRBV5-1 and J is TRBJ2-5, with D maybe TRBD1 (6 bases). The V gene lost 0 bases and the J gene lost 5 bases, with 14 bases spanning the gap. The length of the CDR3 is 15 residues. Germline V gene lookup returns CDR1 SGHRS and CDR2 YFSETQ. The CDR3 sequence is CASSLARDTVETQYF. The CDR3 region has the DNA TGCGCCAGCAGCTTGGCCCGGGACACCGTGGAGACCCAGTACTTC.

This clonotype was seen only a few times. The chain employs TRBV24-1 and TRBJ1-6; D is uncertain. The CDR3 is 17 residues long. Trimming took 6 bases from V and 10 from J, leaving 24 bases between them. Germline V gene sequence: CDR1 KGHDR, CDR2 SFDVKD. CDR3 loop: CATSPYGGDFGHSPLHF. DNA for the CDR3: TGTGCCACCAGTCCCTACGGTGGGGATTTTGGTCACTCACCCCTCCACTTT.

The chain joins TRBV12-3 or TRBV12-4 to TRBJ2-1; D perhaps matches TRBD1 (6 bases). This CDR3 spans 17 amino acids. V lost 6 bases to trimming and J lost 4 bases, with 22 bases between them. The chain's CDR3 is CASSPDRTASPYNEQFF. Written as DNA, the CDR3 is TGTGCCAGCAGCCCAGACAGGACAGCTTCCCCGTACAATGAGCAGTTCTTC.

This clonotype was recorded a few times. V gene TRBV2 combines with J gene TRBJ2-2, with D hard to call. The CDR3 length is 15 residues. Germline V gene lookup returns CDR1 SNHLY and CDR2 FYNNEI. Trimming shortened V by 4 bases and J by 1 base, and 10 bases separated the two germline ends. CDR3 region: CASSATPGNTGELFF. The CDR3 bases are TGTGCCAGCAGTGCAACCCCAGGGAACACCGGGGAGCTGTTTTTT. The complete variable domain, with remaining parts taken from reference TRBV2 and TRBJ2-2, reads EPEVTQTPSHQVTQMGQEVILRCVPISNHLYFYWYRQILGQKVEFLVSFYNNEISEKSEIFDDQFSVERPDGSNFTLKIRSTKLEDSAMYFCASSATPGNTGELFFGEGSRLTVL.

This chain connects TRBV2 to TRBJ2-1, with D perhaps matching TRBD1 (6 bases). Trimming removed 7 bases at V and 4 bases at J, with 11 bases between. This CDR3 has 13 residues. Germline assignment: CDR1 SNHLY and CDR2 FYNNEI. CDR3 in amino acids: CASTQTGYNEQFF. For the CDR3, the DNA is TGTGCCAGCACCCAAACAGGGTACAATGAGCAGTTCTTC.

The rearrangement uses TRBV12-3 or TRBV12-4 and TRBJ2-2, with TRBD2 matching over 11 bases. The ends lost 2 bases at V and 5 bases at J; junction bases unmatched: 10. The CDR3 spans 18 residues. The CDR3 loop is CASSLPKSSGGRTGELFF. As DNA, the CDR3 is TGTGCCAGCAGTTTACCTAAGTCTAGCGGGGGGAGGACCGGGGAGCTGTTTTTT.

The V call is TRBV6-1, the J call TRBJ2-3; D not certain. Per germline, CDR1 MNHNS and CDR2 SASEGT. V gave up 3 bases and J gave up 6 bases, with 13 bases separating them. The CDR3 has 14 amino acids. The CDR3 region is CASSESFRADTQYF. The DNA for the CDR3 is TGTGCCAGCAGTGAGTCTTTTAGGGCGGATACGCAGTATTTT.

The rearrangement uses TRBV15 and TRBJ1-5; D unresolved. The V end lost 5 bases, the J end lost 2 bases, and 19 bases lay between the germline ends. Germline-derived CDR1 and CDR2 are LNHNV and YYDKDF (reference sequence). There are 17 residues in the CDR3. The CDR3 is CATSPGRGNYGNQPQHF. Here the CDR3 DNA reads TGTGCCACCAGCCCCGGACGGGGTAACTATGGCAATCAGCCCCAGCATTTT. The whole variable domain, remainder taken from reference TRBV15 and TRBJ1-5, is DAMVIQNPRYQVTQFGKPVTLSCSQTLNHNVMYWYQQKSSQAPKLLFHYYDKDFNNEADTPDNFQSRRPNTSFCFLDIRSPGLGDTAMYLCATSPGRGNYGNQPQHFGDGTRLSIL.

V gene TRBV9 combines with J gene TRBJ2-7; TRBD1 matches 10 bases. Germline V gene data show CDR1 as SGDLS and CDR2 as YYNGEE. The V and J ends lost 0 bases and 4 bases, in that order; junction bases with no gene match: 4. The CDR3 has 15 amino acids. The CDR3 coding sequence is TGTGCCAGCAGCGTAGGACAGGGGGCTGGTTACGAGCAGTACTTC. It encodes CASSVGQGAGYEQYF. The full variable domain, rest sourced from reference TRBV9 and TRBJ2-7, is DSGVTQTPKHLITATGQRVTLRCSPRSGDLSVYWYQQSLDQGLQFLIQYYNGEERAKGNILERFSAQQFPDLHSELNLSSLELGDSALYFCASSVGQGAGYEQYFGPGTRLTVT.

The V gene is TRBV6-1, the J gene TRBJ1-2, with D uncertain. This CDR3 comprises 13 residues. Germline loops: CDR1 MNHNS, CDR2 SASEGT. Trimming pared 2 bases from V and 4 bases from J, leaving 8 bases between. In DNA form, the CDR3 reads TGTGCCAGCAGTGAAAGTCAGACCTATGGCTACACCTTC. This gives the protein CASSESQTYGYTF.

This rearrangement joins TRBV7-2 to TRBJ1-4, with D hard to call. The germline V gene encodes CDR1 SGHTA and CDR2 FQGNSA. The CDR3 runs 15 residues. Trimming removed 5 bases from V and 7 bases from J, with 17 bases in between. CDR3 DNA sequence: TGTGCCAGCAGCCTAAGACATGGAGGAAGTGAAAAACTGTTTTTT. Protein sequence: CASSLRHGGSEKLFF. The whole variable domain, filled in from reference TRBV7-2 and TRBJ1-4, reads GAGVSQSPSNKVTEKGKDVELRCDPISGHTALYWYRQSLGQGLEFLIYFQGNSAPDKSGLPSDRFSAERTGGSVSTLTIQRTQQEDSAVYLCASSLRHGGSEKLFFGSGTQLSVL.

This clonotype turned up a few times. The chain links TRBV7-8 to TRBJ2-5; D remains unclear. Germline CDR1 is SGHVS and CDR2 is FQNEAQ. This CDR3 has 14 amino acids. V lost 0 bases and J 5 bases, leaving 10 bases between the germline ends. The chain's CDR3 is CASSLAPGSETQYF. CDR3 in DNA: TGTGCCAGCAGCTTAGCCCCGGGCTCGGAGACCCAGTACTTC.

At least ten counts were recorded for this clonotype. The chain carries TRBV12-3 or TRBV12-4 and TRBJ2-7; 9 bases are a match to TRBD2. The CDR3 is 11 residues long. Written as DNA, the CDR3 is TGTGCTAGCGGGAGTAATTACGAGCAGTACTTC. Translating gives CASGSNYEQYF.

This clonotype was observed a few times. The CDR3 region is CASSLTGWTGELFF. Here the CDR3 DNA reads TGTGCCAGCAGCTTGACAGGGTGGACCGGGGAGCTGTTTTTT. The rearrangement joins TRBV7-9 to TRBJ2-2; 7 nucleotides match TRBD1. The CDR3 spans 14 residues. Unmatched junction bases numbered 3, after V lost 3 bases and J lost 5 bases. Germline V gene lookup returns CDR1 SEHNR and CDR2 FQNEAQ (reference sequence). Looking up the rest from reference TRBV7-9 and TRBJ2-2 gives the full variable domain: DTGVSQNPRHKITKRGQNVTFRCDPISEHNRLYWYRQTLGQGPEFLTYFQNEAQLEKSRLLSDRFSAERPKGSFSTLEIQRTEQGDSAMYLCASSLTGWTGELFFGEGSRLTVL.

This clonotype came up a few times. The rearrangement links TRBV7-2 to TRBJ2-7, with 7 bases lining up with TRBD2. V lost 3 bases and J lost 4; bases outside the gene matches: 6. Germline assignment: CDR1 SGHTA and CDR2 FQGNSA. This CDR3 comprises 14 residues. DNA of the CDR3: TGTGCCAGCAGCTTGATAGGGGAGGGGTACGAGCAGTACTTC. Translated, it gives CASSLIGEGYEQYF.

This clonotype was found a few times. This chain joins TRBV6-2 or TRBV6-3 and TRBJ2-2, with 11 bases aligning to TRBD2. The CDR3 sequence is 16 residues long. After removal of 6 bases from V and 0 bases from J, the junction contained 3 bases not matched to a gene. Germline V gene data show CDR1 as MNHEY and CDR2 as SVGEGT. The CDR3 loop is CASRTGLAANTGELFF. The CDR3 DNA follows: TGTGCCAGCAGGACGGGACTAGCGGCGAACACCGGGGAGCTGTTTTTT.

The chain combines TRBV30 with TRBJ2-2, with unresolved D. Looked up from germline, CDR1 is GTSNPN and CDR2 is SVGIG (reference sequence). This CDR3 comprises 13 residues. Between the trimmed V and J ends, which lost 6 bases and 0 bases, there was a span of 8 bases. CDR3 in amino acids: CACLGSNTGELFF. CDR3 nucleotides: TGTGCCTGCCTGGGGTCGAACACCGGGGAGCTGTTTTTT.

The J gene is TRBJ2-1, the V gene TRBV7-3, with a possible D match to TRBD2 (5 bases). With 5 bases removed from V and 8 bases from J, the gap between germline ends came to 13 bases. CDR1 and CDR2 from the germline V gene are SGHTA and FQGTGA. The CDR3 has 13 amino acids. The CDR3 DNA follows: TGTGCCAGCAGCCCTGCGGGCGGAGATGAGCAGTTCTTC. Its protein product is CASSPAGGDEQFF. The full variable domain, in which reference TRBV7-3 and TRBJ2-1 provide the parts outside the CDR3, is GAGVSQTPSNKVTEKGKYVELRCDPISGHTALYWYRQSLGQGPEFLIYFQGTGAADDSGLPNDRFFAVRPEGSVSTLKIQRTERGDSAVYLCASSPAGGDEQFFGPGTRLTVL.

This chain links TRBV4-2 with TRBJ2-1; D call uncertain. The CDR3 totals 15 residues. Per the germline V gene, CDR1 is LGHNA and CDR2 is YNFKEQ. V lost 3 bases to trimming and J lost 6 bases, with 15 bases between them. CDR3 amino acids: CASSHRPEMRNEQFF. CDR3 bases: TGTGCCAGCAGCCACCGGCCAGAGATGCGCAATGAGCAGTTCTTC.

This clonotype was seen a few times. J is TRBJ2-7 and V is TRBV6-2 or TRBV6-3; TRBD1 matches at 11 bases. With 2 bases clipped from V and 7 bases from J, the junction kept 4 bases outside the gene matches. Germline CDR1 is MNHEY and CDR2 is SVGEGT. There are 14 residues in the CDR3. CDR3 in DNA: TGTGCCAGCAGTTACGGACAGGGGGCGGGAGAGCAGTACTTC. Translated: CASSYGQGAGEQYF.

This chain uses TRBV12-3 or TRBV12-4 with TRBJ2-7, with 7 bases that match TRBD2. CDR3 length: 14 amino acids. V lost 6 bases, J lost 3 bases, and 8 bases stayed unmatched. CDR3 loop: CASSSGLGLYEQYF. CDR3 nucleotides: TGTGCCAGCAGCTCAGGACTAGGACTCTACGAGCAGTACTTC.

This CDR3 reads CASSQELGTGGTDTQYF. In DNA, the CDR3 is TGTGCCAGCAGCCAAGAGCTAGGGACAGGGGGCACAGATACGCAGTATTTT. This chain uses TRBV4-2 with TRBJ2-3; 10 bases are shared with TRBD1. The CDR3 extends over 17 amino acids. Germline values: CDR1 LGHNA, CDR2 YNFKEQ. Trimming cost V 0 bases and J 1 base; bases outside gene matches: 4.

In nucleotides, the CDR3 is TGTGCCTGGAGTGGTCGTTTAGGGATATCAAAAACCGGGGAGCTGTTTTTT. Encoded protein: CAWSGRLGISKTGELFF. This chain links TRBV30 with TRBJ2-2, with D unclear. CDR1 is GTSNPN, CDR2 SVGIG, per germline (reference sequence). Trimming cost V 1 base and J 5 bases, with 20 bases left between them. This CDR3 spans 17 amino acids.